This record concerns one T cell receptor (beta chain) sequence. CDR3 size: 16 residues. J gave up 5 bases and V 6 bases, and 11 bases lay outside the gene matches. Treatment defined: over 15 received Ad26.COV2.S at low or high dose, single or two shots; about five received placebo; per-sample allocation not given. Specimens were obtained on day 63 following the first vaccine or placebo injection. The entry originates in a study of Ad26.COV2.S vaccination and SARS-CoV-2 variants. TCRdb's table, derived via immunoSEQ multiplex PCR, lists solely in-frame clones and lacks some. The table has 300,000 to 350,000 clones, more than 70% seen once.

The source material was peripheral blood, sampled in a trial of Ad26.COV2.S vaccine versus placebo. The chain recombines TRBV23-1 with TRBJ1-5; 9 bases match TRBD1. TRBV23-1 is filed as an ORF, its function uncertain. The receptor's source is a person aged 18-65 years who received the Ad26.COV2.S COVID-19 vaccine or a placebo. The CDR3 loop reads CASRNRDREGDQPQHF. DNA of the CDR3: TGCGCCAGCAGGAATAGGGACAGGGAAGGTGATCAGCCCCAGCATTTT.